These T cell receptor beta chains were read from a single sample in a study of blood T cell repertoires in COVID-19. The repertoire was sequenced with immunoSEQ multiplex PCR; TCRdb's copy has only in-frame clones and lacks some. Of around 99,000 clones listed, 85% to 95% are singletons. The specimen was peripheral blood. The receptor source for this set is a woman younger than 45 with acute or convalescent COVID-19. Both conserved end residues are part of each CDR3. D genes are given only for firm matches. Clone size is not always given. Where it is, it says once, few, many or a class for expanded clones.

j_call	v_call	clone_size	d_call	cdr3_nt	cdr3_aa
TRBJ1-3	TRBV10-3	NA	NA	TGTGCCATCAGTGAGGGCCGGTCGGGGTCTGGAAACACCATATATTTT	CAISEGRSGSGNTIYF
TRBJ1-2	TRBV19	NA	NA	TGTGCCAGTACGGACAGTTTGGGATATGGCTACACCTTC	CASTDSLGYGYTF
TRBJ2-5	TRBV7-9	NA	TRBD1	TGTGCCAGCAGCTTCCCCTACGGGCACAGGGGGCTCGAAGAGACCCAGTACTTC	CASSFPYGHRGLEETQYF
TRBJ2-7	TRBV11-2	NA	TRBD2	TGTGCCAGCACTCCAAGAATGGGACTACAACATTACGAGCAGTACTTC	CASTPRMGLQHYEQYF
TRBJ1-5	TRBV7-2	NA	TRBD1	TGTGCCAGCAGTCAGAACAGGGGTGATCAGCCCCAGCATTTT	CASSQNRGDQPQHF
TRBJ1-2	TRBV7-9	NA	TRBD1	TGTGCCAGCAGCCCTACAGGGGGCTATGGCTACACCTTC	CASSPTGGYGYTF
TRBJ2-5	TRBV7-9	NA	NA	TGTGCCAGCAGCTTAGGTGACAGGGACTGGGAGACCCAGTACTTC	CASSLGDRDWETQYF
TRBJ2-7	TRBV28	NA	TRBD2	TGTGCCAGCAGCGAAACGGGGCTAGCGGGTTACCTCTCCTACGAGCAGTACTTC	CASSETGLAGYLSYEQYF
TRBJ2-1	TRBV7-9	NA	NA	TGTGCCAGCCGGCCGGCGGAGAACGACAATGAGCAGTTCTTC	CASRPAENDNEQFF
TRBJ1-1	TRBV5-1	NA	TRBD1	TGCGCCAGCAGCTTGGCCGGGACAGGCATGATCCCGGGCACTGAAGCTTTCTTT	CASSLAGTGMIPGTEAFF
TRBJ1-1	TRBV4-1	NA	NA	TGCGCCAGCAGCCAATTTCCCCGAACAGGGACGATTCCTGAAGCTTTCTTT	CASSQFPRTGTIPEAFF
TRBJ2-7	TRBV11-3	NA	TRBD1	TGTGCCAGCAGCTTAGTAGGCCGTTGGGGGACAGCCGATCATTACGAGCAGTACTTC	CASSLVGRWGTADHYEQYF
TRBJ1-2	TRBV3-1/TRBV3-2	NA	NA	TGTGCCAGCAGCCAAAGAGGGGGACACGGATCCACCTTC	CASSQRGGHGSTF
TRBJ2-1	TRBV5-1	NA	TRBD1	TGCGCCAGCAGCTTGGGACAGGGGGCGGATGAGCAGTTCTTC	CASSLGQGADEQFF
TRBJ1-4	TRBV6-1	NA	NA	TGTGCCAGCAGTGAGGGGGAGGGACCAACTAATGAAAAACTGTTTTTT	CASSEGEGPTNEKLFF
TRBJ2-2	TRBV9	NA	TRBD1	TGTGCCAGCAGCGGCGACCTGGGACAGGGGAACACCGGGGAGCTGTTTTTT	CASSGDLGQGNTGELFF
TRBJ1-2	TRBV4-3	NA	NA	TGCGCCAGCAGCCAAGATGGTAGCAGGGGCGGCTATGGCTACACCTTC	CASSQDGSRGGYGYTF
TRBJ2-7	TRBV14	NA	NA	TGTGCCAGCAGCCAAGGGGGGCACTCCTACGAGCAGTACTTC	CASSQGGHSYEQYF
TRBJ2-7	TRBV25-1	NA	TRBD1	TGTGCCAGCAGAGGGGGCCGGGACAGGGATAGGTCCTACGAGCAGTACTTC	CASRGGRDRDRSYEQYF
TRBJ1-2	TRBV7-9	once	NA	TGTGCCTCCTTCTCGGGTAGAGGCGGCTACACCTTC	CASFSGRGGYTF
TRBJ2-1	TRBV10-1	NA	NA	TGCGCCAGCAGTGTCCAGGGATACAATGAGCAGTTCTTC	CASSVQGYNEQFF
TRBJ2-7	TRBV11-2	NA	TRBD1	TGTGCCAGCTATGTCGGGACAGGAACCTACGAGCAGTACTTC	CASYVGTGTYEQYF
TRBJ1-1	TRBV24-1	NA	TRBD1	TGTGCCACCAGTGATTTGGACAGGGTGAACACTGAAGCTTTCTTT	CATSDLDRVNTEAFF
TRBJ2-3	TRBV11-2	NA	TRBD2	TGTGCCAGCAGCTTAGGAAGCGGGGGGGCCCCAGATACGCAGTATTTT	CASSLGSGGAPDTQYF
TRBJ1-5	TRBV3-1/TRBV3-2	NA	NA	TGTGCCAGCAGCAACAGGGTTGGTCAGCCCCAGCATTTT	CASSNRVGQPQHF
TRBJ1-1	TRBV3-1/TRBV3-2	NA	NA	TGTGCCAGCAGCCAAGCCCACAGGGCGAACACTGAAGCTTTCTTT	CASSQAHRANTEAFF
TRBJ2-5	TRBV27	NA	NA	TGTGCCAGCAGTTTTAGCAGCGTCCAAGAGACCCAGTACTTC	CASSFSSVQETQYF
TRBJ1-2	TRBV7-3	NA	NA	TGTGCCAGCAGCAAAGGGGGGGACTATGGCTACACCTTC	CASSKGGDYGYTF
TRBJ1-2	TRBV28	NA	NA	TGTGCCAGCAGTTCCGCCGGGGGGCTGGGCTATGGCTACACCTTC	CASSSAGGLGYGYTF
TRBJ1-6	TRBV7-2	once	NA	TGTGCCAGCAGCTCCCCTTCTTCCTATAATTCACCCCTCCACTTT	CASSSPSSYNSPLHF
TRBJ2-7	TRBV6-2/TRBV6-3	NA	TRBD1	TGTGCCAGCAGTCATGACGGGACAGGGCTCTACGAGCAGTACTTC	CASSHDGTGLYEQYF
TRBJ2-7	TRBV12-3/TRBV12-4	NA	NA	TGTGCCAGCAGTTTAGCTGCCGCCGGTGCGTACTTC	CASSLAAAGAYF
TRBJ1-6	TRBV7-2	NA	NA	TGTGCCAGCAGCAATACCGACAGCCTCCACTTT	CASSNTDSLHF
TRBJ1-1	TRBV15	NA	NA	TGTGCCACCAGCAGAGATGGAGGAGCACCTGAAGCTTTCTTT	CATSRDGGAPEAFF
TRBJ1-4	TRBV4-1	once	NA	TGCGCCAGCAGCCAATGGAGCGGAGATGAAAAACTGTTTTTT	CASSQWSGDEKLFF
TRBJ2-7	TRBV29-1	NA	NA	TGCAGCGTATCAACCGGCGAGCAGTACTTC	CSVSTGEQYF
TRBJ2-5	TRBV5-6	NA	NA	TGTGCCAGCAGCCTAAGATGGTTCCAAGAGACCCAGTACTTC	CASSLRWFQETQYF